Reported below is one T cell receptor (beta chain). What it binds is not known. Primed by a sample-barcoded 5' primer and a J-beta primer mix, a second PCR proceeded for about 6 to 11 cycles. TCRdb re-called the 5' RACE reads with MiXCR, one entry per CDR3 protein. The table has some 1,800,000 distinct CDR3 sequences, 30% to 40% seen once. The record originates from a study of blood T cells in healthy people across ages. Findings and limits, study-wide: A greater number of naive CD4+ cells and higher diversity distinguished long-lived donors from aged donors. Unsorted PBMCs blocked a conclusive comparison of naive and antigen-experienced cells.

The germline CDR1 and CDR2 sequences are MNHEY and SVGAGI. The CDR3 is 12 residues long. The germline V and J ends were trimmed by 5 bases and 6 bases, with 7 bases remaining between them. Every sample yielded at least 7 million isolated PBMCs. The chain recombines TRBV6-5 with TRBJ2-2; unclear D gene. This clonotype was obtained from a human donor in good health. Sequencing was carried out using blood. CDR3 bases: TGTGCCAGCAGTCGTTCATCCGGGGAGCTGTTTTTT. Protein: CASSRSSGELFF.